Sequencing of this T cell receptor (beta chain) was carried out in a study of CD4+ T cells in melanoma. Study observations and caveats: CD8+ T cell, macrophage and B cell function reportedly correlated with neoantigen-specific CD4+ T cells. Diverse differentiation states were reported for melanoma neoantigen-specific CD4+ T cells.

Concerning this clone: Its cognate antigen is unknown.

TCRdb's table, derived via immunoSEQ multiplex PCR, lists solely in-frame clones and lacks some. The profile shows 20,000 to 25,000 clones, roughly 87% of them singletons. Deletions cut 1 base from V and 6 bases from J, with 10 bases between. The CDR3 contains 13 residues. CDR1 and CDR2 (germline): SGHAT, FQNNGV. Sequenced input: cells from a culture (not recorded whether cultured in vitro). The TCR sequence derives from a human donor with melanoma. V usage is TRBV11-2 and J usage is TRBJ2-7; maybe TRBD1 (5 bases). CDR3 DNA: TGTGCCAGCAGCTTAGGACAGTCGACCGAGCAGTACTTC. Translation gives CASSLGQSTEQYF.